The rows below give T cell receptor beta chains drawn from one sample of a study of cytomegalovirus exposure and HLA in healthy donors. The protocol was immunoSEQ multiplex PCR, while the TCRdb copy is restricted to in-frame clones and leaves out a portion. The table shows about 150,000 clones, with 75% occurring only once. Sequenced material: PBMCs. These receptors were taken from a man aged 25-40 years in good health and CMV-seronegative. The CDR3 runs from the conserved cysteine through the conserved F or W. The D gene is left open where the match is weak. Not every row has a clone size; where given, it reads once, few, many or a size class.

cdr3_nt cdr3_aa v_call d_call j_call clone_size
TGTGCCAGTAGCATCGGACAGTCTGGGGCCAACGTCCTGACTTTC CASSIGQSGANVLTF TRBV19 . TRBJ2-6 .
TGTGCTAGCAGCTTAGGGGCCCACCAAGAGACCCAGTACTTC CASSLGAHQETQYF TRBV7-7 . TRBJ2-5 .
TGTGCCAGCAGGGGAGCGGGGAGCTCCTACGAGCAGTACTTC CASRGAGSSYEQYF TRBV28 TRBD2 TRBJ2-7 .
TGTGCCAGCAGCCCCTTAGGGGAGGAATCCTACGAGCAGTACTTC CASSPLGEESYEQYF TRBV13 . TRBJ2-7 .
TGTGCCAGCAGCAAAGGTTGTGGGACAGGGGGCACTGAAGCTTTCTTT CASSKGCGTGGTEAFF TRBV21-1 . TRBJ1-1 .
TGTGCCAGTAGTATAGCCCTAGCGGCCGATACGCAGTATTTT CASSIALAADTQYF TRBV19 TRBD2 TRBJ2-3 .
TGTGCCAGCAGAACCGCCGGGACTTCCTACAATGAGCAGTTCTTC CASRTAGTSYNEQFF TRBV13 . TRBJ2-1 .
TGTGCCAGCAGCCCAGGACAGGGAAGGTCGGGGCCGGATATTGAAGCTTTCTTT CASSPGQGRSGPDIEAFF TRBV7-9 TRBD1 TRBJ1-1 .
TGTGCCAGCAGTTCGGGAGCCAGGCCAGATACGCAGTATTTT CASSSGARPDTQYF TRBV7-9 . TRBJ2-3 .
TGTGCCAGCAGTGGTGGGGGGGGCGGGACTGAAGCTTTCTTT CASSGGGGGTEAFF TRBV28 . TRBJ1-1 few
TGTGCCAGCAGCCCGGGGCAGCTAGCGGGAGTGGGAAATGAGCAGTTCTTC CASSPGQLAGVGNEQFF TRBV5-6 TRBD2 TRBJ2-1 .
TGTGCCAGCAGGCCACCTTGGGGCAACACTGAAGCTTTCTTT CASRPPWGNTEAFF TRBV25-1 . TRBJ1-1 .
TGCGCCAGCAGCCCGACCCCCAGGTACGAGCAGTACTTC CASSPTPRYEQYF TRBV4-1 . TRBJ2-7 .
TGTGCCAGCAGAATACTGTATAAAGCTTTCTTT CASRILYKAFF TRBV6-1 . TRBJ1-1 .
TGTGCCAGCTCACGGGGGCCGGAAGTCTATGGCTACACCTTC CASSRGPEVYGYTF TRBV18 . TRBJ1-2 .
TGCGCCAGCAGAAACAGAGACGAGCAGTACTTC CASRNRDEQYF TRBV10-2 . TRBJ2-7 .
TGCGCCAGCAGCCCAGGGGACGACACTGAAGCTTTCTTT CASSPGDDTEAFF TRBV5-1 . TRBJ1-1 .
TGTGCCACCAGCAGACCGGGACAGGGGGATGGCTACACCTTC CATSRPGQGDGYTF TRBV15 TRBD1 TRBJ1-2 .
TGTGCCAGTACCACAGGGGCCTATAATTCACCCCTCCACTTT CASTTGAYNSPLHF TRBV19 TRBD1 TRBJ1-6 .
TGTGCCAGCAGTGACGGACAGCCAACGGGTGGCTACACCTTC CASSDGQPTGGYTF TRBV2 . TRBJ1-2 .
TGTGCCAGCAGCTTAGTAGGCGGGGGAGCTGAAGCTTTCTTT CASSLVGGGAEAFF TRBV7-2 . TRBJ1-1 few
TGTGCCAGTAGTATAGAGCACAGGGTTAACTATGGCTACACCTTC CASSIEHRVNYGYTF TRBV19 . TRBJ1-2 once
TGTGCCAGCAGTGAAGCTGATCCTCGGCAGGGGACTGAAGCTTTCTTT CASSEADPRQGTEAFF TRBV2 . TRBJ1-1 once
TGTGCCAGCACTCCCTCTGGGGCCAACGTCCTGACTTTC CASTPSGANVLTF TRBV25-1 . TRBJ2-6 .
TGTGCCAGCAGTTACGGTACACAGGGGAACACCGGGGAGCTGTTTTTT CASSYGTQGNTGELFF TRBV6-5 . TRBJ2-2 .
TGCAGTGCTCGCTCGGGGGGGCCCCAGCATTTT CSARSGGPQHF TRBV20-1 . TRBJ1-5 .
TGTGCCAGCAGCTGGGGGACAGGGACAGATACGCAGTATTTT CASSWGTGTDTQYF TRBV7-9 TRBD1 TRBJ2-3 .
TGTGCCAGCAGTGACTTTAGGGGGGAGCAGTTCTTC CASSDFRGEQFF TRBV6-4 . TRBJ2-1 .
TGTGCCAGCAGCCCGGGACTAGCGGGAGGCGCCAATGAGCAGTTCTTC CASSPGLAGGANEQFF TRBV7-2 TRBD2 TRBJ2-1 .
TGTGCCTCCCAAGCGGGGCGGAGGGGCAATGAGCAGTTCTTC CASQAGRRGNEQFF TRBV6-1 TRBD2 TRBJ2-1 few
TGTGCCACCTCATCCTCGGACTGGGATGTGAATGAGCAGTTCTTC CATSSSDWDVNEQFF TRBV6-6 . TRBJ2-1 once
TGCGCCAGCAGCCAAGAAAGGGGGACTAGCGGGAGTCACGGGGAGCTGTTTTTT CASSQERGTSGSHGELFF TRBV4-1 TRBD2 TRBJ2-2 .
TGTGCCAGCAGCAAAGGTGGACAGGGAGCCTACGAGCAGTACTTC CASSKGGQGAYEQYF TRBV7-6 TRBD1 TRBJ2-7 .
TGTGCCAGTACCGGCGGGGCACACGGGGGCACCGGGGAGCTGTTTTTT CASTGGAHGGTGELFF TRBV19 . TRBJ2-2 .
TGTGCTAGTGGCCTAGGGGGGGACAATGAGCAGTTCTTC CASGLGGDNEQFF TRBV12-5 . TRBJ2-1 few
TGCAGCACCTCGGAGGGCTACACCTTC CSTSEGYTF TRBV29-1 . TRBJ1-2 .
TGTGCCAGCAGCCCTAACCGGGACAGCGACTATGGCTACACCTTC CASSPNRDSDYGYTF TRBV4-2 TRBD1 TRBJ1-2 .
TGTGCCAGCAGTGAACAGGGGGCATGGGAAGGCTACACCTTC CASSEQGAWEGYTF TRBV28 TRBD1 TRBJ1-2 .
TGTGCCAGTAGCGGAGGCAGGGGTACCTACGAGCAGTACTTC CASSGGRGTYEQYF TRBV19 . TRBJ2-7 .
TGTGCCAGCAGCTTGACAGGGGGTTATGAGACCCAGTACTTC CASSLTGGYETQYF TRBV7-3 TRBD1 TRBJ2-5 .
TGTGCCACAGGGGGTTCCCAAGAGACCCAGTACTTC CATGGSQETQYF TRBV6-5 TRBD1 TRBJ2-5 .
TGTACCAGCAGCCCCATAGGGGACAGGGGGGATACCTACGAGCAGTACTTC CTSSPIGDRGDTYEQYF TRBV7-8 TRBD1 TRBJ2-7 .
TGTGCCAGCAGCTTGGGACTAGCCCCCGGAGATACGCAGTATTTT CASSLGLAPGDTQYF TRBV7-3 TRBD2 TRBJ2-3 .
TGTGCCATCAGTCCCTCGGTAATTTCGGGGGTGAGGGCTAGCACAGATACGCAGTATTTT CAISPSVISGVRASTDTQYF TRBV10-3 . TRBJ2-3 .
TGTGCCAGCATTTCCAGCTCCTATAATTCACCCCTCCACTTT CASISSSYNSPLHF TRBV5-6 . TRBJ1-6 .
TGTGCCAGCAGCGGAACTAGACGAGATACGCAGTATTTT CASSGTRRDTQYF TRBV2 . TRBJ2-3 once